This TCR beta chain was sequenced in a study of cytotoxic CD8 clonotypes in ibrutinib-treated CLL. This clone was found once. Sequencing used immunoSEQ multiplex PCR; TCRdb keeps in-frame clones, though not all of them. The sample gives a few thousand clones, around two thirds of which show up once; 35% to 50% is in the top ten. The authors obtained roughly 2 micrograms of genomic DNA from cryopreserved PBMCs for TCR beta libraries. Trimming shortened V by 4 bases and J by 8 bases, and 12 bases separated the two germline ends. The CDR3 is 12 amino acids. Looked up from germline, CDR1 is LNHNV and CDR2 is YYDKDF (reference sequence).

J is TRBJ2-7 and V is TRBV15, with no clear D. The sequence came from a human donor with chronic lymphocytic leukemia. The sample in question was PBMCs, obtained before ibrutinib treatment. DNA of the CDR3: TGTGCCACCAGCAACCCCCCTGGGAAGCAGTACTTC. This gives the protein CATSNPPGKQYF.